This T cell receptor beta chain was captured by sequencing in a study of blood T cells in healthy people across ages. Study-level findings and limits: With naive T cell percentage, TCR beta diversity showed a strong correlation. Unknown donor CMV status possibly confounded expanded clonotype changes.

This clonotype was detected many times. Its antigen is not identified. The use of a sample-barcoded 5' primer and a J-beta primer mix characterized a second PCR of roughly 6 to 12 cycles. Using its own MiXCR run on the 5' RACE reads, TCRdb lists one record per CDR3 protein. This repertoire shows 630,000 or so distinct CDR3 sequences, about 30% found once; its top ten account for roughly 15%. The CDR3 has 15 amino acids. The germline V gene encodes CDR1 DFQATT and CDR2 SNEGSKA (reference sequence). The V end lost 7 bases, the J end lost 5 bases, and 18 bases lay between the germline ends. Peripheral blood, approximately 10 milliliters per donor, was collected. PBMCs were isolated at a quantity of at least 7 million per sample.

The sequenced material came from blood. The receptor comes from a woman older than 75 in good health. V is TRBV20-1 and J is TRBJ1-6; D is undetermined. The CDR3, as DNA: TGCAGTGAAAGGGAGTCCGGACTTGATAATTCACCCCTCCACTTT. As protein: CSERESGLDNSPLHF.